One TCR beta chain is described in this entry. Its cognate antigen is unknown. The record originates from a study of vaccination effects on CD4 cells after COVID-19. Whole-study context: Two-dose BNT162b2 or mRNA-1273 vaccination was given to participants.

Pools of viral peptides were used by the ViraFEST assay to expand antigen-specific CD4+ T cells ahead of sequencing. Subsequent to a culture period of about ten days, CD4+ T cells were isolated. Neither prior SARS-CoV-2 infection nor positive nucleocapsid antibodies were present in the vaccine recipients. After 1.8 million or so PBMC were placed in each well, they were cultured with about 10 IU/ml IL-2 and 8 to 10 ug/ml peptides. The germline V and J ends were trimmed by 8 bases and 5 bases, with 21 bases remaining between them. CDR3 length: 16 amino acids. Study-level results: Convalescent patients numbered few in the study; early post-infection timepoints were missing entirely.

Assay used: immunoSEQ multiplex PCR; TCRdb lists only in-frame clones, some missing. The sample shows tens of thousands of clones, about 65% of them seen only once. The sample in question was CD4+ T cells from PBMCs cultured with HCoV-OC43 spike peptides, obtained before COVID-19 vaccination. The subset was: HCoV-OC43 spike overlapping peptide pool stimulation. This TCR came from a human donor who received a COVID-19 vaccine. This chain connects TRBV23-1 to TRBJ2-2; D may match TRBD1 or TRBD2 (5 bases each). TRBV23-1 is reported as an ORF; its role is uncertain. CDR3: CASSQGVQGETGELFF. As DNA, the CDR3 is TGCGCCAGCTCCCAAGGGGTTCAGGGAGAAACCGGGGAGCTGTTTTTT.